This T cell receptor (beta chain) was captured by sequencing in a study of human T cells and chemical hapten exposure. Study conclusions and caveats: TCRs exceeding 1 in 1000 frequency stayed unchanged with DPC sensitization.

The germline CDR1 and CDR2 sequences are ENHRY and SYGVKD. V was pared by 5 bases and J by 2 bases, with 23 bases between. The CDR3 has 18 amino acids. Each cDNA molecule in the library carried unique molecular identifiers. Original handling: Per sample, the median was about 88,000 TCRs, with values from roughly 23,000 to 640,000. Each CDR3 protein gets one entry after TCRdb re-called the RACE reads with MiXCR. The V and J calls and clone size come from TCRdb's table, not from the authors' own analysis. The table includes fewer than 85,000 distinct CDR3 sequences, 8.5% to 10% detected once. Time point denoted: healthy volunteer bleed at 6 weeks. It was unfractionated whole blood from which total RNA was extracted. The sample holds many counts of this clonotype. Its antigen is as yet unknown.

V usage is TRBV10-3 and J usage is TRBJ2-3; a weak D match, TRBD1 (6 bases). This receptor was identified in a female donor in good health. Some clones in this sample may be carry-over from other donors' samples. The sequencing sample was made of whole blood. Here the CDR3 DNA reads TGTGCCATCAGTTACAACCGGTCCACCAGGGGAGCCACAGATACGCAGTATTTT. Its protein is CAISYNRSTRGATDTQYF.